This T cell receptor beta chain is from a study of blood T cell repertoires in COVID-19. The CDR3 is made up of 15 amino acids. In germline, CDR1 is MGHRA, CDR2 YSYEKL. V was clipped by 4 bases and J by 5 bases; unmatched bases: 8. This clone appeared a single time. TCRdb keeps only in-frame clones here, not all; method: immunoSEQ multiplex PCR. The sample consists of roughly 110,000 clones, about nine tenths of them appearing once. Material for sequencing was peripheral blood. The chain carries TRBV4-1 and TRBJ2-7; 10 positions match TRBD1. The TCR originated in a young woman with acute or convalescent COVID-19. CDR3 sequence reads: CASSPGTGAGHEQYF. CDR3 in DNA: TGCGCCAGCAGCCCTGGGACAGGGGCCGGTCACGAGCAGTACTTC.